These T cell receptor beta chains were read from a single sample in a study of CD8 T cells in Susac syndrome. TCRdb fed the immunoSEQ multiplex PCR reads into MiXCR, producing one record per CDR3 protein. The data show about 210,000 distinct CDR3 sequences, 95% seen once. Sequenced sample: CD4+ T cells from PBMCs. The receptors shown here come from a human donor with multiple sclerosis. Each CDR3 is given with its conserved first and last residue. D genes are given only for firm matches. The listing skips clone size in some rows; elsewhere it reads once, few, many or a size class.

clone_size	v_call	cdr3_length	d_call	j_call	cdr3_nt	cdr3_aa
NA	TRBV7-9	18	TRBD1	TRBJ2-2	TGTGCCAGCCGCGACGGGACAGGGAAGAGGAAAAACACCGGGGAGCTGTTTTTT	CASRDGTGKRKNTGELFF
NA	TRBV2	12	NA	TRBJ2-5	TGTGCCAGCGGAACGGGACAAGAGACCCAGTACTTC	CASGTGQETQYF
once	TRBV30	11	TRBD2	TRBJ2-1	TGTGCCTGGGGAAGACTAGCGCAGCAGTTCTTC	CAWGRLAQQFF
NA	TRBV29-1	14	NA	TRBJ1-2	TGCAGCGTTGAGGCCGGGACCCGCCCGAGGGGCTACACCTTC	CSVEAGTRPRGYTF
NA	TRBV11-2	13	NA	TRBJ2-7	TGTGCCAGCAGGCCACTAGCCCCCTACGAGCAGTACTTC	CASRPLAPYEQYF
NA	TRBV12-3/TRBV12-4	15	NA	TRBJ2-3	TGTGCCAGCAGTTCCTGGGGGGCCAGTACAGATACGCAGTATTTT	CASSSWGASTDTQYF
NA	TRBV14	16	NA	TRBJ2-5	TGTGCCAGCAGCCAAGGTGGCCACACCCACCGGAGGACCCAGTACTTC	CASSQGGHTHRRTQYF
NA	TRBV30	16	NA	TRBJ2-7	TGTGCCTGGAGTGTAGGGTGGGGCACAAGCTCCTACGAGCAGTACTTC	CAWSVGWGTSSYEQYF
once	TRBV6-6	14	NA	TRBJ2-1	TGTGCCAGCAGTTCGGGACGGTCCCGGAATGAGCAGTTCTTC	CASSSGRSRNEQFF
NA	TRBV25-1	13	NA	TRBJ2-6	TGTGCCAGCGCCAGAGCGGGGGCCAACGTCCTGACTTTC	CASARAGANVLTF
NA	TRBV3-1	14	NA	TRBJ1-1	TGTGCCAGCAGCCAAGTCCGGGGAATTAGTGAAGCTTTCTTT	CASSQVRGISEAFF